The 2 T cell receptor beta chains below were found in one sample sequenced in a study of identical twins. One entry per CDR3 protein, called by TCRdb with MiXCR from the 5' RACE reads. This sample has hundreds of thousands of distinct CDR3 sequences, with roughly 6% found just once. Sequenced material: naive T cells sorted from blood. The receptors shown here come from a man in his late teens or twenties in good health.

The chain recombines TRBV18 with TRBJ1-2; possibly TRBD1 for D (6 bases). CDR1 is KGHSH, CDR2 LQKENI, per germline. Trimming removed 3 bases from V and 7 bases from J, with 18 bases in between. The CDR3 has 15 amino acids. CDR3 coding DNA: TGTGCCAGCTCACCGCCCGAGACAGGCCCAATTGGCTACACCTTC. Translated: CASSPPETGPIGYTF.

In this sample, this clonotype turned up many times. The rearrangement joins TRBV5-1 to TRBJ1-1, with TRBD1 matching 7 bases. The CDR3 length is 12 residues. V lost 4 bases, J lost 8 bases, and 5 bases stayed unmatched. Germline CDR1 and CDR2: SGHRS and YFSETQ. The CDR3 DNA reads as TGCGCCAGCAGCCCCGAGACAGGGGAAGCTTTCTTT. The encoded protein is CASSPETGEAFF.